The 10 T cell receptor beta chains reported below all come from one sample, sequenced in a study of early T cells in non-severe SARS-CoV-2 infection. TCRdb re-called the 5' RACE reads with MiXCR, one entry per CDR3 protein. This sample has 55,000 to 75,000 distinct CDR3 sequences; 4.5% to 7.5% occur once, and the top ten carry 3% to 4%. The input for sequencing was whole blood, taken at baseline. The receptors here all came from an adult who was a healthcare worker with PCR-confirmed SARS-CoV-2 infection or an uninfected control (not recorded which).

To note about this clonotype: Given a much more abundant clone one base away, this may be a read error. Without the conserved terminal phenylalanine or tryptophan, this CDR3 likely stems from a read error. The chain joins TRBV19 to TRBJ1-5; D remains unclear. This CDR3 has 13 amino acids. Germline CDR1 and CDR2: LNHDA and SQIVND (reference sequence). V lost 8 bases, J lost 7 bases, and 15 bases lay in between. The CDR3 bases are TGTGCCAGTTGGAGTCGGGAAGGCCAGCCCCAGCATTTG. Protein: CASWSREGQPQHL.

This chain's CDR3 is CASSELVASSSTDTQYF. CDR3 nucleotide sequence: TGTGCCAGCAGTGAATTAGTAGCATCTTCTAGCACAGATACGCAGTATTTT. This chain joins TRBV6-1 and TRBJ2-3, with unresolved D. Germline assignment: CDR1 MNHNS and CDR2 SASEGT. This CDR3 has 17 amino acids. V gave up 2 bases and J gave up 0 bases, with 15 bases separating them.

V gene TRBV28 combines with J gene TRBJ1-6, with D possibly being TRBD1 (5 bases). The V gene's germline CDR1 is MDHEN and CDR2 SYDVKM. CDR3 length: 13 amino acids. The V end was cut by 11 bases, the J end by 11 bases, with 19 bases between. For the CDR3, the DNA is TGTGCCGGGGGAGGAGGTCCAGTCACACCCCTCCACTTT. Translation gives CAGGGGPVTPLHF.

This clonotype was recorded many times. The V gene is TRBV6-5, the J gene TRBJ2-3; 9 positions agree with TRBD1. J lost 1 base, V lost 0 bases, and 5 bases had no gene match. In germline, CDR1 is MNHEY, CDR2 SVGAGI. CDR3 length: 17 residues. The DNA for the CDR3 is TGTGCCAGCAGTTACTCGAGGGACAGGGAAGGCACAGATACGCAGTATTTT. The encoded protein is CASSYSRDREGTDTQYF.

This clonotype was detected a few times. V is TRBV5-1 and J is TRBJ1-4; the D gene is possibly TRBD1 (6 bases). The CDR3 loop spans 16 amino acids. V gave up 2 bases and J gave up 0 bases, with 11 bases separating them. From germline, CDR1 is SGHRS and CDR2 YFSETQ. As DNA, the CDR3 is TGCGCCAGCAGCTTTTTACAGGGTGCAACTAATGAAAAACTGTTTTTT. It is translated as CASSFLQGATNEKLFF.

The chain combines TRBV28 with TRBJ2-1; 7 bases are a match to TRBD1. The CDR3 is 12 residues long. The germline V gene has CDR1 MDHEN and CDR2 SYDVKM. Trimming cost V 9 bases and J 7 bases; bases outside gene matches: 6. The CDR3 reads CASWDRENEQFF. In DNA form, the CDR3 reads TGTGCCAGTTGGGACAGAGAAAATGAGCAGTTCTTC.

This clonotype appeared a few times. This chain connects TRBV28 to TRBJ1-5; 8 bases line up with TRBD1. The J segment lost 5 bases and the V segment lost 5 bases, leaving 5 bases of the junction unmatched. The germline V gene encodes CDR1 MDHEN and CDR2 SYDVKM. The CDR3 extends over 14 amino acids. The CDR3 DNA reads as TGTGCCAGCAGTCCGACAGGGGAGTATCAGCCCCAGCATTTT. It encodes CASSPTGEYQPQHF.

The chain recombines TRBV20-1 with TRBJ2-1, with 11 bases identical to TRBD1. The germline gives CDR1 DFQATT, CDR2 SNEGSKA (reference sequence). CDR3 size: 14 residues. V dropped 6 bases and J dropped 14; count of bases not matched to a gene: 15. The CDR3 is CSANYAGTGGNEFF. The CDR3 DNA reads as TGCAGTGCCAACTACGCCGGGACAGGGGGTAATGAGTTCTTC.

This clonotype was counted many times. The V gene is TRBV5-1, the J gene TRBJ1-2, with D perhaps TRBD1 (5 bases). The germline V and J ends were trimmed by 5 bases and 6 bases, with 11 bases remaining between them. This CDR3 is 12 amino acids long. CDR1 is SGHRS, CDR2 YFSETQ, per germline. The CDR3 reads CASSGTTDGYTF. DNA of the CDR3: TGCGCCAGCAGTGGGACGACGGATGGCTACACCTTC.

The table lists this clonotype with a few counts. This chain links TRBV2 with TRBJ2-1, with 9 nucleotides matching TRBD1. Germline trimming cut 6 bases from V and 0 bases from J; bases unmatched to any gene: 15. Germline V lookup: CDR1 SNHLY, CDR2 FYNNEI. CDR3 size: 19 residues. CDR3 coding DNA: TGTGCCAGCAGGGCCGGGACAGGGAGCCGATCTAGCTCCTACAATGAGCAGTTCTTC. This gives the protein CASRAGTGSRSSSYNEQFF. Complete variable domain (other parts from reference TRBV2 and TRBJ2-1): EPEVTQTPSHQVTQMGQEVILRCVPISNHLYFYWYRQILGQKVEFLVSFYNNEISEKSEIFDDQFSVERPDGSNFTLKIRSTKLEDSAMYFCASRAGTGSRSSSYNEQFFGPGTRLTVL.